The rows below give T cell receptor beta chains drawn from one sample of a study of blood T cell repertoires in COVID-19. Generated by immunoSEQ multiplex PCR, the TCRdb table keeps only in-frame clones and is missing some. Of tens of thousands of clones listed, about 91% are singletons. Sequences were obtained from peripheral blood. Receptors were obtained from a human donor with active COVID-19. The donor label of this sample is uncertain. Each CDR3 is given with its conserved first and last residue. The order of the fields is D gene, CDR3 length, clone size, J gene, V gene, CDR3 protein, CDR3 DNA. The D gene is left open where the match is weak. The listing skips clone size in some rows; elsewhere it reads once, few, many or a size class.

TRBD1,14,NA,TRBJ2-5,TRBV6-5,CASSQPGQQETQYF,TGTGCCAGCAGCCAACCGGGACAGCAAGAGACCCAGTACTTC
NA,12,NA,TRBJ2-1,TRBV6-1,CASSEPRNEQFF,TGTGCCAGCAGTGAACCCAGAAATGAGCAGTTCTTC
TRBD1,14,NA,TRBJ1-5,TRBV7-2,CASSLLQGNQPQHF,TGTGCCAGCAGCTTACTACAGGGGAATCAGCCCCAGCATTTT
NA,13,NA,TRBJ2-1,TRBV29-1,CSVGLIQGYEQFF,TGCAGCGTTGGCCTTATACAGGGCTATGAGCAGTTCTTC
TRBD1,15,NA,TRBJ2-7,TRBV13,CASSLESQGVYEQYF,TGTGCCAGCAGCTTAGAGTCCCAGGGGGTTTACGAGCAGTACTTC
NA,13,NA,TRBJ1-5,TRBV6-2/TRBV6-3,CASSYVDNQPQHF,TGTGCCAGCAGTTACGTAGACAATCAGCCCCAGCATTTT
TRBD2,13,NA,TRBJ2-1,TRBV6-2/TRBV6-3,CASSNRLAESQFF,TGTGCCAGCAGCAATCGACTAGCGGAGTCACAGTTCTTC
NA,14,NA,TRBJ1-3,TRBV4-3,CASSQVETGNTIYF,TGCGCCAGCAGCCAAGTGGAGACTGGAAACACCATATATTTT
TRBD2,16,NA,TRBJ2-3,TRBV13,CASRATSGIIGDTQYF,TGTGCCAGCAGGGCAACTAGCGGGATTATTGGAGATACGCAGTATTTT
TRBD2,17,NA,TRBJ2-1,TRBV6-2/TRBV6-3,CASSFTPGLAGVNEQFF,TGTGCCAGCAGTTTTACCCCGGGACTAGCGGGAGTGAATGAGCAGTTCTTC
NA,12,NA,TRBJ2-7,TRBV14,CASSFGSYEQYF,TGTGCCAGCAGCTTCGGGTCCTACGAGCAGTACTTC
TRBD1,16,few,TRBJ2-1,TRBV6-2/TRBV6-3,CASSLHGTEVYNEQFF,TGTGCCAGCAGTTTACACGGGACAGAAGTCTACAATGAGCAGTTCTTC
TRBD1,18,NA,TRBJ2-4,TRBV12-5,CASGLGQGQGAAKNIQYF,TGTGCTAGTGGTTTGGGTCAAGGACAGGGGGCAGCCAAAAACATTCAGTACTTC
TRBD1,14,once,TRBJ2-1,TRBV10-3,CAIREDRGDNEQFF,TGTGCCATCAGGGAGGACAGGGGAGACAATGAGCAGTTCTTC
TRBD1,17,NA,TRBJ2-2,TRBV7-8,CASSLRGPSGGSGELFF,TGTGCCAGCAGCTTAAGGGGACCCTCAGGGGGTTCCGGGGAGCTGTTTTTT
TRBD1,14,NA,TRBJ1-4,TRBV4-1,CASSSGTVNEKLFF,TGCGCCAGCAGCTCAGGGACAGTTAATGAAAAACTGTTTTTT
TRBD1,16,NA,TRBJ2-3,TRBV18,CASPPVRDRNTDTQYF,TGTGCCAGCCCCCCCGTTCGGGACAGAAACACAGATACGCAGTATTTT
NA,14,NA,TRBJ2-7,TRBV5-6,CASSPDQGSYEQYF,TGTGCCAGCAGCCCGGACCAGGGCTCCTACGAGCAGTACTTC
NA,14,once,TRBJ2-1,TRBV29-1,CSVEETMSPAEQFF,TGCAGCGTTGAAGAGACAATGAGCCCGGCTGAGCAGTTCTTC
NA,12,once,TRBJ2-7,TRBV6-5,CARTGNPNEQYF,TGTGCCCGTACAGGGAACCCTAACGAGCAGTACTTC
TRBD1,17,NA,TRBJ1-5,TRBV28,CASSYSSGTAALQPQHF,TGTGCCAGCAGTTATTCCTCCGGGACAGCCGCACTACAGCCCCAGCATTTT
NA,13,NA,TRBJ2-7,TRBV7-2,CASRERVQGEQYF,TGTGCCAGCAGGGAGCGGGTTCAGGGCGAGCAGTACTTC
TRBD1,15,NA,TRBJ1-2,TRBV28,CASTGQGPISYGYTF,TGTGCCAGCACGGGACAGGGACCTATATCCTATGGCTACACCTTC
NA,15,NA,TRBJ1-2,TRBV18,CASSPSSDTTGGYTF,TGTGCCAGCTCACCCTCCTCAGACACTACAGGTGGCTACACCTTC
TRBD2,17,NA,TRBJ2-1,TRBV18,CASSPPTSATHGYEQFF,TGTGCCAGCTCACCACCGACTAGCGCAACCCACGGCTATGAGCAGTTCTTC
TRBD2,17,NA,TRBJ2-7,TRBV5-1,CASSLSGTSRSSYEQYF,TGCGCCAGCAGCTTATCCGGGACTAGCAGAAGCTCCTACGAGCAGTACTTC